This T cell receptor beta chain was identified in a study of metastatic and nonmetastatic thyroid tumors. The wider study: Where malignant and benign thyroid patients were concerned, repertoires were compared across blood and tumor or nodule tissue. Study conclusions and caveats: In blood and tumor, TCR beta diversity was reportedly significantly higher in malignant thyroid tumors than in benign nodules.

The CDR3 has 14 residues. V was pared by 3 bases and J by 4 bases, with 12 bases between. From germline, CDR1 is MRHNA and CDR2 SNTAGT. Each patient went into thyroid surgery without having received any treatment. Notes on this clone: What it binds is not known.

Original handling: Differences in CDR3 between clinicopathological groups were drawn on to build a classifier intended to discriminate distant-metastatic papillary thyroid cancer patients. TCRdb re-called the PCR reads with MiXCR. The V and J calls and clone size are TCRdb's, not the authors'. The data hold 5,500 to 8,000 clones, with roughly 33% observed a single time. Sequenced input: adjacent normal tissue. V and J are TRBV6-4 and TRBJ1-2; D unresolved. This sequence was found in a female donor with papillary thyroid cancer or a benign thyroid nodule (not recorded which). Some clones in this sample may be carry-over from other donors' samples. The CDR3 nucleotides are TGTGCCAGCAGTGAAGGAATTAACGGCTATGGCTACACCTTC. Translation: CASSEGINGYGYTF.